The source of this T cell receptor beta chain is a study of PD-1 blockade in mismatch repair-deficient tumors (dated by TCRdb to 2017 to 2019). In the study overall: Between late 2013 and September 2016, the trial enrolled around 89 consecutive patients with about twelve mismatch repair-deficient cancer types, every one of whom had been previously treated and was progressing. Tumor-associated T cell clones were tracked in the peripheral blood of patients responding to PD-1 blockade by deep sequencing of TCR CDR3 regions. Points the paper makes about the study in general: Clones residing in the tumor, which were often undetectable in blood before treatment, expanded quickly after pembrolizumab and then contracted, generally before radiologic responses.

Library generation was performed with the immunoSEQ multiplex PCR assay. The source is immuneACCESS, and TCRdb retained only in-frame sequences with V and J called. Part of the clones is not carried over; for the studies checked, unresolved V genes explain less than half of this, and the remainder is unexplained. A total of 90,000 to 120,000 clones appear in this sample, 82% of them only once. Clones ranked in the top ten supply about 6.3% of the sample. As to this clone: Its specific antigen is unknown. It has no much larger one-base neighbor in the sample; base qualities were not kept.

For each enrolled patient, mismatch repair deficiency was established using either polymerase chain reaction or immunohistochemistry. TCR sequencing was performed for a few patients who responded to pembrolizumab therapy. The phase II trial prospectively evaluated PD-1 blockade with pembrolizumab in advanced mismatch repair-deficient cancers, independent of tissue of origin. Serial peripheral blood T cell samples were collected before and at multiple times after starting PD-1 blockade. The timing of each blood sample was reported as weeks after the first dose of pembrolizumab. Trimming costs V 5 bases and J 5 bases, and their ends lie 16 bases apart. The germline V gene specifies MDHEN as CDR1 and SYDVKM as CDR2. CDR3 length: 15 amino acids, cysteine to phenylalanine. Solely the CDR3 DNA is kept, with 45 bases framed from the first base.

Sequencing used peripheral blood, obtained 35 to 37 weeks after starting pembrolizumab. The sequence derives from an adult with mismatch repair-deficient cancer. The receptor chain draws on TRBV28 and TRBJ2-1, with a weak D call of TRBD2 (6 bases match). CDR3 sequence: CASSIGGVVDNEQFF. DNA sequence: TGTGCCAGCAGTATTGGAGGGGTGGTTGACAATGAGCAGTTCTTC.